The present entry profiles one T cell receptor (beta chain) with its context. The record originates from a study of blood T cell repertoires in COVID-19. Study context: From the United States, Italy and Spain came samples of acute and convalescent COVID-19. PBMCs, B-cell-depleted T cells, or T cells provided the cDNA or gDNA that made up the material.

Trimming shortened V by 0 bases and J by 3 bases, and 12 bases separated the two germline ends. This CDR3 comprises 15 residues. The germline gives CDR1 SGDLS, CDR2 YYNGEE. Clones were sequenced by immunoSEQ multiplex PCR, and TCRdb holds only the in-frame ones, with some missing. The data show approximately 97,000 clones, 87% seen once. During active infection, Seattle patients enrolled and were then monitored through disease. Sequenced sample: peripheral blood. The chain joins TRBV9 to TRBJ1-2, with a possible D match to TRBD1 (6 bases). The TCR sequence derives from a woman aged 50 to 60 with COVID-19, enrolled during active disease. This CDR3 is CASSVAQGSYYGYTF. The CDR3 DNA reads TGTGCCAGCAGCGTAGCACAGGGAAGTTACTATGGCTACACCTTC.